This TCR beta chain was identified in a study of blood T cells in healthy people across ages. This clonotype was detected a few times. Its antigen is undetermined. Collection of around 10 milliliters of peripheral blood was performed for each donor. Study results and caveats: Diversity figures based on one million T cells were deemed too low. Strong correlation was found linking TCR beta diversity to naive T cell percentage.

CDR1 is LGHNA, CDR2 YNFKEQ, per germline. The ends lost 1 base at V and 10 bases at J; junction bases unmatched: 9. The CDR3 loop spans 17 amino acids. PCR was performed a second time for about 6 to 12 cycles using a sample-barcoded 5' primer and a J-beta primer mix. TCRdb re-called the 5' RACE reads through MiXCR, storing one row per CDR3 protein. The sample yields hundreds of thousands of distinct CDR3 sequences, roughly 56% seen once. The sample was blood. The chain joins TRBV4-2 to TRBJ2-1; 14 nucleotides match TRBD2. The sequence was collected from a man between 40 and 49 years old in good health. CDR3 bases: TGTGCCAGCAGCCAAGCGGTGACTAGCGGGGGGGTCTACGAGCAGTTCTTC. It is translated as CASSQAVTSGGVYEQFF.